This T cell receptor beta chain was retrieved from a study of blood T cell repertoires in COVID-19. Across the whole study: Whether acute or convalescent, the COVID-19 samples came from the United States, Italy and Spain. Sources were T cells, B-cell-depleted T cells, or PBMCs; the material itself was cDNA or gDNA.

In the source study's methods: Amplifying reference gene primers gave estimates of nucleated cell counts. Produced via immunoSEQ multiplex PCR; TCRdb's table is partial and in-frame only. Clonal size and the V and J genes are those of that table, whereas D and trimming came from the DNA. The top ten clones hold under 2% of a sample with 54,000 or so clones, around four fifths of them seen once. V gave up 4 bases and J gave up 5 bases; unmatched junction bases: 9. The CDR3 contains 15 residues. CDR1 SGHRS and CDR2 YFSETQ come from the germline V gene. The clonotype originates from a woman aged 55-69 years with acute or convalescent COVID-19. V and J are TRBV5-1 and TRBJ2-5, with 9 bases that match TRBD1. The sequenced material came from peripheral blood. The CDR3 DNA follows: TGCGCCAGCAGCAGGGGACAGGGAGGCAGGGAGACCCAGTACTTC. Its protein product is CASSRGQGGRETQYF.